A selection of T cell receptor beta chains follows, all from one sample in a study of T cell changes during pregnancy in multiple sclerosis. Measured with immunoSEQ multiplex PCR; TCRdb has only the in-frame clones, and not every one. The sample contains about 87,000 clones, around 93% of which appear only once. The sample was peripheral blood, taken in the third trimester of pregnancy. The receptors shown here come from a female donor in good health, enrolled as a control in a pregnancy study. The CDR3 runs from the conserved cysteine through the conserved F or W. The D gene is left open where the match is weak. Clone size, where shown, is once, few, many, or a class for clones that have expanded.

d_call	v_call	clone_size	j_call	cdr3_aa	cdr3_nt
TRBD1	TRBV4-1	.	TRBJ1-2	CASRGTGVTPNYGYTF	TGCGCCAGCAGAGGGACAGGAGTAACTCCTAACTATGGCTACACCTTC
.	TRBV2	.	TRBJ1-3	CASSEIPGGAVNTIYF	TGTGCCAGCAGTGAAATACCGGGGGGGGCAGTAAACACCATATATTTT
TRBD2	TRBV19	.	TRBJ2-7	CASSPLPGLAGNYEQYF	TGTGCCAGTAGTCCCCTTCCCGGACTAGCGGGAAACTACGAGCAGTACTTC
TRBD1	TRBV28	.	TRBJ1-1	CASSLRFRGLGTEAFF	TGTGCCAGCAGTTTACGGTTCAGGGGGCTAGGGACTGAAGCTTTCTTT
.	TRBV27	.	TRBJ1-1	CASGRVAGGTEAFF	TGTGCCAGCGGAAGGGTGGCCGGGGGCACTGAAGCTTTCTTT
TRBD2	TRBV5-1	.	TRBJ2-3	CASRLGRGGDTQYF	TGCGCCAGCAGACTTGGACGGGGGGGGGATACGCAGTATTTT
.	TRBV5-4	.	TRBJ2-7	CASSVGSQSSYEQYF	TGTGCCAGCAGCGTGGGGAGCCAAAGCTCCTACGAGCAGTACTTC
.	TRBV9	.	TRBJ2-2	CASSGPPTHTGELFF	TGTGCCAGCAGCGGCCCCCCAACTCACACCGGGGAGCTGTTTTTT
TRBD2	TRBV11-2	.	TRBJ2-1	CASSLRLAGTNEQFF	TGTGCCAGCAGCTTAAGACTAGCGGGTACCAATGAGCAGTTCTTC
TRBD1	TRBV5-1	.	TRBJ2-1	CASSLVQGTYNEQFF	TGCGCCAGCAGCTTGGTACAGGGGACCTACAATGAGCAGTTCTTC
.	TRBV13	.	TRBJ2-3	CASSPRGRGSTDTQYF	TGTGCCAGCAGCCCCCGAGGCAGGGGTAGCACAGATACGCAGTATTTT
TRBD2	TRBV9	.	TRBJ2-7	CASSIGTSGDYEQYF	TGTGCCAGCAGCATAGGGACTAGCGGGGACTACGAGCAGTACTTC
TRBD1	TRBV19	.	TRBJ1-2	CASNPGGYGYTF	TGTGCCAGTAATCCAGGGGGCTATGGCTACACCTTC
TRBD1	TRBV2	.	TRBJ1-5	CASSQLQGNQPQHF	TGTGCCAGCAGTCAGTTACAGGGGAATCAGCCCCAGCATTTT
.	TRBV29-1	.	TRBJ1-4	CSVEDPLTEGKLFF	TGCAGCGTTGAAGATCCCCTTACCGAGGGAAAACTGTTTTTT
.	TRBV7-2	.	TRBJ1-5	CASSLAWGGSQPQHF	TGTGCCAGCAGCTTAGCGTGGGGGGGGAGTCAGCCCCAGCATTTT
TRBD2	TRBV29-1	.	TRBJ2-1	CSAGSRLADYNEQFF	TGCAGCGCCGGGTCCAGACTAGCGGATTACAATGAGCAGTTCTTC
.	TRBV4-1	.	TRBJ2-7	CASSQDRGQEEVNYEQYF	TGCGCCAGCAGCCAAGATCGAGGGCAGGAGGAGGTCAACTACGAGCAGTACTTC
TRBD2	TRBV14	.	TRBJ2-1	CASSPGLAVYNEQFF	TGTGCCAGCAGCCCCGGACTAGCGGTCTACAATGAGCAGTTCTTC
.	TRBV28	.	TRBJ2-2	CASSLRGSLTGELFF	TGTGCCAGCAGTTTAAGGGGCAGTCTCACCGGGGAGCTGTTTTTT
.	TRBV7-8	.	TRBJ2-5	CASSLVGEQETQYF	TGTGCCAGCAGCTTAGTCGGAGAGCAAGAGACCCAGTACTTC
.	TRBV5-6	once	TRBJ1-2	CASSQLGGTYGYTF	TGTGCCAGCAGCCAGCTGGGGGGAACCTATGGCTACACCTTC
TRBD1	TRBV28	.	TRBJ2-1	CASSPPDRGPNEQFF	TGTGCCAGCAGCCCCCCCGACAGGGGGCCCAATGAGCAGTTCTTC
TRBD1	TRBV5-8	.	TRBJ1-5	CASSLTGSHNQPQHF	TGTGCCAGCAGCCTGACAGGGTCCCACAATCAGCCCCAGCATTTT
TRBD1	TRBV5-1	.	TRBJ1-1	CASSPGTGGLTEAFF	TGCGCCAGCAGCCCCGGGACAGGGGGCTTAACTGAAGCTTTCTTT